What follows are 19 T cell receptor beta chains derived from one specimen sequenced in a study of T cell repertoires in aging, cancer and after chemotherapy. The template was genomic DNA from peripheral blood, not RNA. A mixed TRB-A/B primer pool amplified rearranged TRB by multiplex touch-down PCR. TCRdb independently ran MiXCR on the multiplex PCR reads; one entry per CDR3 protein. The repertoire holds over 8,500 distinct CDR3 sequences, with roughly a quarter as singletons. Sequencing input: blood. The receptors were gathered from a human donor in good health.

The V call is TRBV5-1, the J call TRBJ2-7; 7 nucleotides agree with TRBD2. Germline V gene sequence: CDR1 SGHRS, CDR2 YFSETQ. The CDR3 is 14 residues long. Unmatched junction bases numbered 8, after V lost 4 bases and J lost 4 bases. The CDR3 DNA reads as TGCGCCAGCAGCCGGGGCCCTAGCGGATACGAGCAGTACTTC. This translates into CASSRGPSGYEQYF. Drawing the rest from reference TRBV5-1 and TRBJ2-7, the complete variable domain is KAGVTQTPRYLIKTRGQQVTLSCSPISGHRSVSWYQQTPGQGLQFLFEYFSETQRNKGNFPGRFSGRQFSNSRSEMNVSTLELGDSALYLCASSRGPSGYEQYFGPGTRLTVT.

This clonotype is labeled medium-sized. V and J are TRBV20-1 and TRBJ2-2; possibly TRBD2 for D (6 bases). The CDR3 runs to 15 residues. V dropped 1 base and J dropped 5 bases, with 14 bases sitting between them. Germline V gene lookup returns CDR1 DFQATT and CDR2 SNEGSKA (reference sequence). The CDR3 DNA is TGCAGTGCTAGAGTCGACGGGAGAGAGACCGGGGAGCTGTTTTTT. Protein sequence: CSARVDGRETGELFF.

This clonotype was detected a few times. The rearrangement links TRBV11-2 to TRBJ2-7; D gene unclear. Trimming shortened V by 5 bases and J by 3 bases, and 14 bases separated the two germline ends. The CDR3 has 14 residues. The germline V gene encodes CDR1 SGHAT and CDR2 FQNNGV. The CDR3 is CASSQDRAGYEQYF. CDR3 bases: TGTGCCAGCAGCCAGGACCGGGCTGGCTACGAGCAGTACTTC.

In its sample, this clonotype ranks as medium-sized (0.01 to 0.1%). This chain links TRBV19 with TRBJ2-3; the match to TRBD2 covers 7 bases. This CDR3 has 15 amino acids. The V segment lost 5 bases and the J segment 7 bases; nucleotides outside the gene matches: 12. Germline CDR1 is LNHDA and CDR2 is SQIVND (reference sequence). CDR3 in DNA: TGTGCCAGTAGTTTTTCGGGGGAGGGATGGAATACGCAGTATTTT. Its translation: CASSFSGEGWNTQYF.

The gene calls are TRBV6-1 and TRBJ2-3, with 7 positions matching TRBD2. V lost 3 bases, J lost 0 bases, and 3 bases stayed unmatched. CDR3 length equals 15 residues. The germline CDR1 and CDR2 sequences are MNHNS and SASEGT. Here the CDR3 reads CASSDYGRSTDTQYF. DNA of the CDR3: TGTGCCAGCAGTGATTACGGGAGGAGCACAGATACGCAGTATTTT.

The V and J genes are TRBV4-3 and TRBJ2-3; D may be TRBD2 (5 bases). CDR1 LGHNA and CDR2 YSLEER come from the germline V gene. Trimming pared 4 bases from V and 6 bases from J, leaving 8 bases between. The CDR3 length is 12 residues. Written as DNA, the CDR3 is TGCGCCAGCAGCCCCCCGGGGGATACGCAGTATTTT. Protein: CASSPPGDTQYF.

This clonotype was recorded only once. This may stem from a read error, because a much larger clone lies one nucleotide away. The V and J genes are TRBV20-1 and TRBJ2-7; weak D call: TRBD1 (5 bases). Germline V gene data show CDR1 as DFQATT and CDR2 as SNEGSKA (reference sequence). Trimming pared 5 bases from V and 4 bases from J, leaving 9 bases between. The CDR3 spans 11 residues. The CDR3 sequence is CSAVTGYEQYF. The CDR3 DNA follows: TGCAGTGCTGTTACAGGTTACGAGCAGTACTTC.

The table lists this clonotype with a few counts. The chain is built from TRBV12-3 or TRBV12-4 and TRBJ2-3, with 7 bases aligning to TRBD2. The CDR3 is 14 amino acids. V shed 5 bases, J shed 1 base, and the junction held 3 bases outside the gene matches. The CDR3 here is CASSQTSGTDTQYF. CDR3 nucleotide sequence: TGTGCCAGCAGTCAAACTAGCGGCACAGATACGCAGTATTTT.

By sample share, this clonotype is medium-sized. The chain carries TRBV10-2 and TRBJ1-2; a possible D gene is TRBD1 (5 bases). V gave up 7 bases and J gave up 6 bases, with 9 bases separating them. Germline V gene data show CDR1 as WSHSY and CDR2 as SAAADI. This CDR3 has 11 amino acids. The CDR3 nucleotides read TGCGCCAGCACGGGGGTGGATGGCTACACCTTC. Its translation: CASTGVDGYTF.

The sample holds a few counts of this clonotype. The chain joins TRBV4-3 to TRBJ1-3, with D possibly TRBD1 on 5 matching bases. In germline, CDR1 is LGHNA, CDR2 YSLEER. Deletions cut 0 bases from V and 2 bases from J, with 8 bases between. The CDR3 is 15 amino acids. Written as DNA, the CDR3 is TGCGCCAGCAGCCAAGATTCAGGGACTGGAAACACCATATATTTT. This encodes CASSQDSGTGNTIYF.

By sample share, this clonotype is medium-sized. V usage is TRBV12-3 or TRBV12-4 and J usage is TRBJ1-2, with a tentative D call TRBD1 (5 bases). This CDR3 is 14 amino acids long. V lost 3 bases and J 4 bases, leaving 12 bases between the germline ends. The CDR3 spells CASSFSGGGYGYTF. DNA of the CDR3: TGTGCCAGCAGTTTCTCGGGGGGAGGCTATGGCTACACCTTC.

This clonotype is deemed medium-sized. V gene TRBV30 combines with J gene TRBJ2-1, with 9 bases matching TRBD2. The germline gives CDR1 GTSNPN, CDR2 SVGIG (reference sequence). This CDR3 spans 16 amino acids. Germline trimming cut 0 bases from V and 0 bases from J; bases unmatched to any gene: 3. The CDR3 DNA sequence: TGTGCCTGGAGTGTTGTTAGCGGGAGCTCCTACAATGAGCAGTTCTTC. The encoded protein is CAWSVVSGSSYNEQFF.

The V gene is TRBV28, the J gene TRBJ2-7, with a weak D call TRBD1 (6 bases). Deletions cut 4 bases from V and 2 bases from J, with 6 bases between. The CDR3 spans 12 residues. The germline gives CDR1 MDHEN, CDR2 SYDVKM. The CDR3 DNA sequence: TGTGCCAGCAGTTACAGGGCCTACGAGCAGTACTTC. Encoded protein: CASSYRAYEQYF.

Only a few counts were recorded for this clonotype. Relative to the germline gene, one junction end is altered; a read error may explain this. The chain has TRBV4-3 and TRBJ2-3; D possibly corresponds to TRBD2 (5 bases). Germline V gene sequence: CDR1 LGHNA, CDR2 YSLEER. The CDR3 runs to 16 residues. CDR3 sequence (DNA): TGTGCCAGCAGCCCGCGCGGCGGGTCCGGCACAGATACGCAGTATTTT. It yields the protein CASSPRGGSGTDTQYF.

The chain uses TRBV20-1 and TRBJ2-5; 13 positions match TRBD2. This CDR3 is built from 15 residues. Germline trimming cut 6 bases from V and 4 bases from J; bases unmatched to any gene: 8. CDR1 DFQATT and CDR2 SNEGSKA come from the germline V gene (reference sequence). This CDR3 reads CSAIRTSGRVETQYF. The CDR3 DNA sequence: TGCAGTGCGATCCGAACTAGCGGGAGGGTAGAGACCCAGTACTTC.

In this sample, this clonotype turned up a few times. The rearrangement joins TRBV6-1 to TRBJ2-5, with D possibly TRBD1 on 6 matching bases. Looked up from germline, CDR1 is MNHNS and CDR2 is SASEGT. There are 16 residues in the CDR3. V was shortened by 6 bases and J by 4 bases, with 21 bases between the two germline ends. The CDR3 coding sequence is TGTGCCAGCAGCTTGAATTTGGGGGCAATAATAGAGACCCAGTACTTC. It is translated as CASSLNLGAIIETQYF.

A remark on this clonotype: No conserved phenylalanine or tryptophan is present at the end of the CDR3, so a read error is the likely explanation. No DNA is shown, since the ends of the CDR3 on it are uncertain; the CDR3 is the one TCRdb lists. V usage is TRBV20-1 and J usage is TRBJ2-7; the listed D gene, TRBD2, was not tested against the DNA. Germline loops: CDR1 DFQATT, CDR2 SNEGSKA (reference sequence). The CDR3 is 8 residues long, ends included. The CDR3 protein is CSARGLAG.

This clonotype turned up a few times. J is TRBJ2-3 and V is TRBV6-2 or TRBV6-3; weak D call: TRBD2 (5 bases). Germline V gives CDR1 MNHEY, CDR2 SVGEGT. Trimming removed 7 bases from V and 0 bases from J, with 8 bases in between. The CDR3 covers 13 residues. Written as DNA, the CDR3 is TGTGCCAGCAAGAGGGATAGCACAGATACGCAGTATTTT. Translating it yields CASKRDSTDTQYF.

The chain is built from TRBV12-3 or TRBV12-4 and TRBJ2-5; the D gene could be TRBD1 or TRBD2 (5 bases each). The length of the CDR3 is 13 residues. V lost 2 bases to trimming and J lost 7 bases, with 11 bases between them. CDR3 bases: TGTGCCAGCAGTTTAAAGGGGACGTGGACCCAGTACTTC. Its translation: CASSLKGTWTQYF.